This paragraph reports one T cell receptor (beta chain). Its antigen specificity is not known. Base qualities are missing; no much larger clone stands one base away. This sample is part of a study of blood T cells in healthy people across ages (dated by TCRdb to the mid-2010s). At the level of the whole study: In model experiments, template switching captured roughly one uniquely barcoded TCR beta cDNA molecule for every two T cells. To avoid experimental bias, donors of different ages were spread randomly across the sequencing lanes. The study analyzed two additional independent replicas of 1 million unique cDNA reads from the same blood draw for two donors, one aged 18 to 29 and one aged 80 or older. To track age-related changes in TCR beta repertoire diversity, the study relied on deep sequencing normalized with unique cDNA molecular identifiers. Four age groups were formed from the donors: young (average 16 years), middle-aged (roughly 38), aged (around 62) and long-lived (around 82).

Library preparation employed 5' RACE. The instrument given in TCRdb is Illumina HiSeq 2500. The second PCR ran for roughly 7 to 12 cycles and used a J-beta primer mix along with a sample-barcoded 5' primer. A template-switch 5' adaptor carrying 12 random nucleotides introduced a unique molecular identifier onto each TCR beta cDNA molecule. Each sample yielded at least 2.5 million CDR3-containing paired-end reads. All of the RNA was converted into first-strand cDNA using the Mint cDNA synthesis kit, with a TRBC-specific oligonucleotide serving as the primer. Following uracil-DNA glycosylase treatment, a first 18-cycle PCR with universal primers M1SS and BC2_uni_R was performed on all cDNA. As for how the authors treated the data: Each sample was normalized by randomly selecting 1 million high-quality reads, each carrying a distinct molecular identifier. Reads with shared molecular identifiers were discarded instead of being binned into consensus sequences. MiTCR, run with a Q25 quality threshold and the strictest error-elimination algorithm, handled CDR3 identification, clonotype clustering and error correction. A nonparametric unseen species model using Euler transformation provided a lower-bound estimate of total TCR beta diversity. The public reads were run again by TCRdb, first through fastp at Q25 and then through MiXCR, and only productive beta chains were kept. Rows are unified per CDR3 protein, each entry keeping the most common DNA and genes. The V and J calls here are based on TCRdb, not the publication. A total of about 1,500,000 distinct CDR3 sequences appear in this sample, roughly 40% of them only once. The top ten clones comprise less than 8% of the sample.

The donors were about 40 Caucasian individuals from Russia, aged about 6 to 95 years, who were systemically healthy. Each donor gave 8 to 10 milliliters of peripheral blood, drawn into EDTA-treated Vacutainer tubes. PBMCs were isolated by Ficoll-Paque density-gradient centrifugation, with at least 6 million obtained per sample. Trizol reagent was used to extract total RNA from PBMCs, with at least 6 micrograms per sample. The percentages of naive CD45RAhigh/CD27high T cells were determined by flow cytometry on a PBMC aliquot from every donor. Overall study results and their limits: Estimates of total diversity based on one million sequenced T cells were regarded as lower bounds and as underestimates. Because donor CMV infection status was unknown, age-related changes in expanded clonotypes were potentially confounded. Because profiling used bulk unsorted PBMCs, naive and antigen-experienced compartments could not be compared conclusively. Compared with the aged group, more naive CD4+ T cells, fewer expanded clones and increased TCR diversity were shown by the long-lived group, suggesting age selection. The percentage of naive T cells measured by flow cytometry correlated strongly with observed TCR beta diversity. Observed TCR beta diversity per million T cells fell roughly linearly with age, and a significant reduction was already apparent by age roughly 40.

V is clipped by 0 bases and J by 5 bases, and the sequence between their germline boundaries is 13 bases long. CDR1 LGHDT and CDR2 YNNKEL were looked up in the germline V gene (reference sequence). Counted from cysteine to phenylalanine, this CDR3 has 15 amino acids. The kept DNA is CDR3 alone, 45 bases in frame from the first base. This sequence originates from a young woman in good health. Sequencing was carried out using blood. The rearrangement joined TRBV3-1 to TRBJ1-1, with TRBD1 tentatively as D gene (5 bases match). This receptor carries the CDR3 CASSQEPGAQTEAFF. The DNA is as follows: TGTGCCAGCAGCCAAGAACCCGGGGCGCAAACTGAAGCTTTCTTT.